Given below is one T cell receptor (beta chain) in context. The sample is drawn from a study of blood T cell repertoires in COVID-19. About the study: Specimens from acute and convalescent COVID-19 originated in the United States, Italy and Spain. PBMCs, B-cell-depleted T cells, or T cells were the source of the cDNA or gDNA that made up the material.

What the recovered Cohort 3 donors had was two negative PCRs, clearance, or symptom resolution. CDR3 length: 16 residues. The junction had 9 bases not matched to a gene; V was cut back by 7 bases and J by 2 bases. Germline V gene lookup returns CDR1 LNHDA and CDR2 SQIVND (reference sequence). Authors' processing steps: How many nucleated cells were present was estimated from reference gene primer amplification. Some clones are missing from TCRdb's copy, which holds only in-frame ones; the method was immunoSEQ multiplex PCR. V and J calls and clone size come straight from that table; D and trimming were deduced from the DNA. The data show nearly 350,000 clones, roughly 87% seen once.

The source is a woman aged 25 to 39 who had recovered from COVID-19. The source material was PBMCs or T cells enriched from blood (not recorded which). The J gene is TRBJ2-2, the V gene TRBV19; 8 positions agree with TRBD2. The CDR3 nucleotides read TGTGCCAGTATTGAAGCGGGGGACCACAACACCGGGGAGCTGTTTTTT. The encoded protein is CASIEAGDHNTGELFF.